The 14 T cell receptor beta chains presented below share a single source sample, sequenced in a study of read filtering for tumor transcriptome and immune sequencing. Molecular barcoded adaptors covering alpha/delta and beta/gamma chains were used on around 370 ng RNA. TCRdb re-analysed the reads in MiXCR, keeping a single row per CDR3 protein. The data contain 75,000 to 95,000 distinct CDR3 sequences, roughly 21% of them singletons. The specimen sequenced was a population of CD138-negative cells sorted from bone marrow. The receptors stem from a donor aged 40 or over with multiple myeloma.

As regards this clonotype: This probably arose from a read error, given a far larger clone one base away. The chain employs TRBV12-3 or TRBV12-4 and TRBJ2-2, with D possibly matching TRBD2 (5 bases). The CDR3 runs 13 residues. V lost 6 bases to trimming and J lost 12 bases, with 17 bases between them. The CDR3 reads CASSPSSPGKLFF. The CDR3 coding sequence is TGTGCCAGCAGCCCCTCCTCTCCGGGGAAGCTGTTTTTT.

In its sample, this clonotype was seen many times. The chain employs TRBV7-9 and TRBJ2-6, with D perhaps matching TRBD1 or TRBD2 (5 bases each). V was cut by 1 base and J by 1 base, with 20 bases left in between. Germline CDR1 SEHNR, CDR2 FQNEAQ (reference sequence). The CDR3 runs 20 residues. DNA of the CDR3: TGTGCCAGCAGCTTAGGAGGGTCGACAGCGACGATTTCTGGGGCCAACGTCCTGACTTTC. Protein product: CASSLGGSTATISGANVLTF.

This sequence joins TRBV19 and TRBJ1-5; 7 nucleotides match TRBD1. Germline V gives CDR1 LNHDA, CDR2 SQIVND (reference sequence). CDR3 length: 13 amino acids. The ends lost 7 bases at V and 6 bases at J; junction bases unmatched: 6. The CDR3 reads CASKDRDVQPQHF. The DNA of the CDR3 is TGTGCCAGTAAAGACAGGGATGTTCAGCCCCAGCATTTT.

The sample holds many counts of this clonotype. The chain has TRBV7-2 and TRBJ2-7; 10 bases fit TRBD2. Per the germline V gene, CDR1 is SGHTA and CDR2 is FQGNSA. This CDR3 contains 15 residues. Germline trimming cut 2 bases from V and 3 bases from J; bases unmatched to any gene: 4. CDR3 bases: TGTGCCAGCAGCTTAAGGGCTAGCGGGAGCTACGAGCAGTACTTC. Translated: CASSLRASGSYEQYF.

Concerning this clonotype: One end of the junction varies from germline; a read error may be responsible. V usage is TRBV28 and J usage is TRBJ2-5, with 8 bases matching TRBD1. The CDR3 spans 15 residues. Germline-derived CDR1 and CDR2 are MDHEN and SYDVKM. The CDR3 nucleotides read TGTACCAGCAGTTCACCCGGGACAGGACAAGAGACCCAGTACTTC. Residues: CTSSSPGTGQETQYF.

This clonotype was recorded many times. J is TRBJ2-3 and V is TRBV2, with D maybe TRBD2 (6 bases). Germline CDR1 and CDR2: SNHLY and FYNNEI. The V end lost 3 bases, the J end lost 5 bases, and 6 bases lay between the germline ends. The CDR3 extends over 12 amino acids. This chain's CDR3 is CASSEGGDTQYF. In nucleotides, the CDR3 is TGTGCCAGCAGTGAGGGGGGAGATACGCAGTATTTT.

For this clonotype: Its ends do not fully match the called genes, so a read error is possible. CDR3 loop: CSVEGQVNYGYTF. The DNA for the CDR3 is TGCAGCGTGGAAGGACAGGTTAACTATGGCTACACCTTC. The chain employs TRBV29-1 and TRBJ1-2, with 7 bases lining up with TRBD1. Germline V gene data show CDR1 as SQVTM and CDR2 as ANQGSEA. The CDR3 totals 13 residues.

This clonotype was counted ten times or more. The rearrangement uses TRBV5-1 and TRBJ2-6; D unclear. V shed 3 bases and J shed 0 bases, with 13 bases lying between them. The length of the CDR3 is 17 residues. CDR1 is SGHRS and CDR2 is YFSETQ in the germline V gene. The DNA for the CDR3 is TGCGCCAGCAGCTCTGACCCCAGTTACTCTGGGGCCAACGTCCTGACTTTC. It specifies CASSSDPSYSGANVLTF.

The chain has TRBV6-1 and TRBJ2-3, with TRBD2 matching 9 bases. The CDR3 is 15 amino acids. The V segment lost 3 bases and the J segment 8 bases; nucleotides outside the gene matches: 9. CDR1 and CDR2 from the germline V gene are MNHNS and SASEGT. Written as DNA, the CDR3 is TGTGCCAGCAGTGAGGGGGCGGGGGGGTCAGGTACGCAGTATTTT. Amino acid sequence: CASSEGAGGSGTQYF.

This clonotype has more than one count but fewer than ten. DNA for the CDR3: TGTGCCAGCAGCCCTACAATTAGCAATCAGCCCCAGCATTTT. This sequence encodes CASSPTISNQPQHF. The gene calls are TRBV7-6 and TRBJ1-5, with D unresolved. Trimming took 5 bases from V and 0 from J, leaving 8 bases between them. Germline values: CDR1 SGHVS, CDR2 FNYEAQ. This CDR3 has 14 amino acids.

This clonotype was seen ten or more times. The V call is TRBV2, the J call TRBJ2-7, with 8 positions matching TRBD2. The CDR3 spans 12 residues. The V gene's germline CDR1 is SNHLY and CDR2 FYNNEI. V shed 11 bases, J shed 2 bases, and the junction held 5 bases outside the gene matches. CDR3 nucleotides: TGTGCCGGCGGGGGGCGCGCCTACGAGCAGTACTTC. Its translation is CAGGGRAYEQYF.

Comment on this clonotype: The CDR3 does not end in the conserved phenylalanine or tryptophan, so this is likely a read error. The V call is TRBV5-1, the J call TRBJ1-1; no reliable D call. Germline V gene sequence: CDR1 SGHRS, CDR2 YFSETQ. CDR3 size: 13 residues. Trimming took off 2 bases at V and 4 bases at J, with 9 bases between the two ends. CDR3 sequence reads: CASSFPGSTEAFL. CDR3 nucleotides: TGCGCCAGCAGCTTTCCGGGGAGCACTGAAGCTTTCCTT.

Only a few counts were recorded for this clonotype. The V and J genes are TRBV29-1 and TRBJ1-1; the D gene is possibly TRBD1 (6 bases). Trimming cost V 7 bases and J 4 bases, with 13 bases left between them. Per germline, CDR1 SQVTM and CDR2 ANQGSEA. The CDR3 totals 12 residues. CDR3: CSGGGASTEAFF. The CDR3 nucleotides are TGCAGCGGGGGGGGGGCGAGCACTGAAGCTTTCTTT.

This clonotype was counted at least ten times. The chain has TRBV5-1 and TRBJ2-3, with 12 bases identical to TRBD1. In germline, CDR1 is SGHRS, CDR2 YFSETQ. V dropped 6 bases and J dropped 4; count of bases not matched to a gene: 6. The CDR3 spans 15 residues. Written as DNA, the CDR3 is TGCGCCAGCAACCGGGACAGGGGGCGCGCAGATACGCAGTATTTT. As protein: CASNRDRGRADTQYF.